The clone carrying this TCR beta chain was detected ten times or more. Its antigen is still unknown. TCRdb ran MiXCR on the PCR reads and lists one entry per CDR3 protein. The top ten clones hold about 0.8% of a sample with around 460,000 distinct CDR3 sequences, roughly a fifth of them seen once. The data are from a study of molecular identifiers for immune sequencing clone quantification. The study's findings and limits: Clones above 20 RNA copies contained over 98% of effector molecules but under 1% of naive ones.

The CDR3 has 13 residues. Trimming left V 4 bases short and J 0 bases short, with 9 bases between. Germline loops: CDR1 SQVTM, CDR2 ANQGSEA. This TCR derives from a human donor in good health. Some libraries in this study had Jurkat cell RNA spiked in. The chain recombines TRBV29-1 with TRBJ1-1, with D uncertain. Input material: naive CD8+ T cells from blood, with Jurkat cell RNA spiked in. Subset specified: FACS-sorted CD8+CD4-CCR7+CD45RA+ naive T cells. The CDR3 nucleotides are TGCAGCGTTGTGAACGGATTGAACACTGAAGCTTTCTTT. Amino acids: CSVVNGLNTEAFF.